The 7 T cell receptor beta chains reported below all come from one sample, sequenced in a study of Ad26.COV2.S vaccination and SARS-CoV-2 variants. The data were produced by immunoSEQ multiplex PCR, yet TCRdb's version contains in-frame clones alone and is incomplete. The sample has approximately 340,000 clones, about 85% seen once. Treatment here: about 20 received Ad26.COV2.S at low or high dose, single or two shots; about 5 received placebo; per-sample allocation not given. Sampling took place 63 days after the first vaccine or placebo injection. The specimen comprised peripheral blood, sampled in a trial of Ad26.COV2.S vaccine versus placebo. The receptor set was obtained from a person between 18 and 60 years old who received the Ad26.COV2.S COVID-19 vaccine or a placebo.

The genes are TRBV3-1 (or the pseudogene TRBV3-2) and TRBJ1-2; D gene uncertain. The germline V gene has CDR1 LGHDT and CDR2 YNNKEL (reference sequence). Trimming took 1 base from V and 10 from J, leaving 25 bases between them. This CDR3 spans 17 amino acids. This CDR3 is CASSQGPPGSLLRDYTF. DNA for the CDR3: TGTGCCAGCAGCCAAGGCCCCCCAGGCAGCCTCTTAAGGGACTACACCTTC.

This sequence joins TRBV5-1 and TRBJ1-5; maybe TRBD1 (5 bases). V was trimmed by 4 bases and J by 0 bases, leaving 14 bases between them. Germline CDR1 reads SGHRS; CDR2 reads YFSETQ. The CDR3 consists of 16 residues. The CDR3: CASSQGEGLSNQPQHF. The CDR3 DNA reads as TGCGCCAGCAGCCAAGGGGAGGGTCTTAGCAATCAGCCCCAGCATTTT.

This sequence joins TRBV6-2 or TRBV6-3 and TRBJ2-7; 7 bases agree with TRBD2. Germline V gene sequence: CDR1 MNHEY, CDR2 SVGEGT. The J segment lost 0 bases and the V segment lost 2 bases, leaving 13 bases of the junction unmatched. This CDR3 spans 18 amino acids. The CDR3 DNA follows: TGTGCCAGCAGTTACCGCCTCCGACTAGCTACAAGCTCCTACGAGCAGTACTTC. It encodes CASSYRLRLATSSYEQYF.

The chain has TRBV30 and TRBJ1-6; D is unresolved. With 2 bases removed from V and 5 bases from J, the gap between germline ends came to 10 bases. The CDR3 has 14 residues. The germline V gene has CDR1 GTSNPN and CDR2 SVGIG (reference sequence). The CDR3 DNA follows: TGTGCCTGGAGTAACAGTGTCCATAATTCACCCCTCCACTTT. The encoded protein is CAWSNSVHNSPLHF.

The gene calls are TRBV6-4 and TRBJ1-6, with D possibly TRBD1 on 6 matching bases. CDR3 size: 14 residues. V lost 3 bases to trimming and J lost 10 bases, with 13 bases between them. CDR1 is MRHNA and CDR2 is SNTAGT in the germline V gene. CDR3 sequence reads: CASSEGAGSSPLHF. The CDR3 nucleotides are TGTGCCAGCAGTGAGGGGGCGGGCAGCTCACCCCTCCACTTT.

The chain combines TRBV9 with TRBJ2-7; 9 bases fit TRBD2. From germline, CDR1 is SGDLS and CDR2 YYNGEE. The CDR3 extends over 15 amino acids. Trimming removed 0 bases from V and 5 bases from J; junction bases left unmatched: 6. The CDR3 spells CASSVGAGGPDEQYF. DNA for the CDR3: TGTGCCAGCAGCGTAGGGGCGGGAGGGCCGGACGAGCAGTACTTC.

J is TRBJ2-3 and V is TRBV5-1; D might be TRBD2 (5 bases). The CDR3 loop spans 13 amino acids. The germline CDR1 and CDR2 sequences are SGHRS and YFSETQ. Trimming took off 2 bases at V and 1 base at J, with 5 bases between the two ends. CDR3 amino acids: CASSFSGTDTQYF. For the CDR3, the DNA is TGCGCCAGCAGCTTTAGCGGCACAGATACGCAGTATTTT.